This entry lists 2 T cell receptor beta chains sequenced from one sample in a study of T cells in localized non-small cell lung cancer. Measured with immunoSEQ multiplex PCR; TCRdb has only the in-frame clones, and not every one. The sample records about 46,000 clones, about 86% being singletons. Specimen: peripheral blood mononuclear cells, collected before any cancer treatment. These receptors were taken from a man aged 40 to 69 with stage III lung adenocarcinoma.

This clone was counted a few times. This chain connects TRBV11-3 to TRBJ2-3, with 7 bases aligning to TRBD2. CDR1 is SGHNT, CDR2 YENEEA, per germline. This CDR3 comprises 14 residues. Trimming removed 3 bases from V and 4 bases from J; junction bases left unmatched: 4. CDR3 amino acids: CASSFTGGPDTQYF. Here the CDR3 DNA reads TGTGCCAGCAGCTTTACGGGGGGTCCAGATACGCAGTATTTT.

The chain couples TRBV13 to TRBJ2-7; D is undetermined. V gave up 2 bases and J gave up 5 bases, with 7 bases separating them. The germline V gene has CDR1 PRHDT and CDR2 FYEKMQ (reference sequence). The CDR3 spans 12 residues. CDR3 sequence: CASSLLGNEQYF. The CDR3 DNA follows: TGTGCCAGCAGCTTATTAGGGAACGAGCAGTACTTC.